This T cell receptor (beta chain) was recorded in a study of T cell repertoires in cytomegalovirus infection. TCRdb itself ran the reads through MiXCR, one entry per CDR3 protein. Among roughly 80,000 distinct CDR3 sequences listed, 20% to 30% were seen once. V lost 5 bases and J 5 bases, leaving 12 bases between the germline ends. Per germline, CDR1 SGHVT and CDR2 SQSDAQ. CDR3 length: 14 amino acids. Concerning this clonotype itself: The antigen remains unidentified.

The genes are TRBV7-4 and TRBJ1-4, with a weak D call TRBD1 (5 bases). The source was CD8+ T cells from cultured PBMCs, collected from culture after CMV antigen stimulation. The receptor was derived from a human donor in good health (CMV status not recorded). Some clones in this sample may be carry-over from other donors' samples. The CDR3 DNA reads TGTGCCAGCAGCGTCTTGGGGGGGAATGAAAAACTGTTTTTT. Translated, it gives CASSVLGGNEKLFF.